This T cell receptor (beta chain) is drawn from a study of blood T cell repertoires in COVID-19. Study information: Samples of COVID-19 (acute and convalescent) were obtained from the United States, Italy and Spain.

Deletions cut 8 bases from V and 0 bases from J, with 11 bases between. In germline, CDR1 is MNHEY, CDR2 SVGAGI. The length of the CDR3 is 14 residues. Original data processing: From reference gene primer amplification, estimates of nucleated cell counts were derived. Assay used: immunoSEQ multiplex PCR; TCRdb lists only in-frame clones, some missing. V, J and clone size derive from that table, while D and trimming were established from the DNA sequence. The table records about 120,000 clones, more than 80% of them present only once. The TCR comes from a man aged 65 to 85 with active or convalescent COVID-19. Sequencing was carried out using peripheral blood. This chain joins TRBV6-5 and TRBJ2-4; tentatively, D is TRBD1 (5 bases). Here the CDR3 reads CASDSTGAKNIQYF. Written as DNA, the CDR3 is TGTGCCAGCGACAGCACCGGAGCCAAAAACATTCAGTACTTC.